What follows describes a single T cell receptor (beta chain). This sample stems from a study of blood T cell repertoires in COVID-19. Study in general: Samples representing acute and convalescent COVID-19 were sourced from the United States, Italy and Spain. The cDNA or gDNA used as material had been derived from T cells, B-cell-depleted T cells, or PBMCs.

Looked up from germline, CDR1 is WSHSY and CDR2 is SAAADI. The CDR3 runs to 14 residues. Between the trimmed V and J ends, which lost 7 bases and 0 bases, there was a span of 12 bases. As processed by the authors: Amplification of reference gene primers provided the estimated nucleated cell counts. The data were produced by immunoSEQ multiplex PCR, yet TCRdb's version contains in-frame clones alone and is incomplete. Clonal size and the V and J genes are those of that table, whereas D and trimming came from the DNA. The sample has 65,000 to 85,000 clones, 80% to 90% seen once. The sequenced sample consisted of peripheral blood. This TCR was sampled from a human donor in a cohort sampled during active COVID-19. The chain has TRBV10-2 and TRBJ1-1; a weak D match, TRBD1 (5 bases). Here the CDR3 DNA reads TGCGCCAGCATGGGGCAGCTCATGAACACTGAAGCTTTCTTT. It is translated as CASMGQLMNTEAFF.